What follows is one TCR beta chain and its context. What this receptor recognizes is not known. The input lacks base qualities; no much larger clone sits a single base away. Receptor libraries were prepared by the immunoSEQ multiplex PCR assay. The multiplex PCR relied on a mix of 60 forward primers for TCR Vbeta segments and 13 reverse primers for TCR Jbeta segments. The CDR3 region of rearranged TCR beta genes was amplified from genomic DNA with a multiplex PCR assay. On the Illumina HiSeq System, the amplified TCR beta libraries were sequenced as 87-base-pair reads. The published analysis was carried out like this. A later analysis tallied 75 million to 95 million unique TCR beta chains across the approximately 670 repertoires, and about 10 million of those chains were shared by two or more donors. Raw reads were error-corrected and collapsed into unique sequences with a nearest-neighbor algorithm that merged closely related sequences to remove PCR and sequencing errors. CDR3 sequences were aligned to IMGT reference sequences to assign V, D and J gene segments. Each retained sequence needed at least a six-nucleotide match to both a V gene segment and a J gene segment. Rearrangements were classified as productive when the CDR3 lacked stop codons and remained in frame with V and J, and all other rearrangements were classified as non-productive. Following IMGT convention, CDR3 was defined as the stretch from the second conserved V-encoded cysteine to the conserved J-encoded phenylalanine. In an earlier analysis of 587 of the donors, sequences lacking an unambiguous match to a single V gene segment were excluded. In an earlier analysis of around 590 of the donors, a V segment was called functional when productive rearrangements were above 56.7%, and segregating when the standard deviation between donors exceeded 5%. To diagnose cytomegalovirus status from the catalog of TCR beta chain sequences, a statistical classification framework was built. V and J gene assignment, in a later analysis, came from comparing TCR nucleotide sequences with IMGT/GENE-DB human TR gene sequences. The TCRdist pipeline was used in a later analysis to assign CDR3 sequences and most-parsimonious VDJ recombination scenarios. A later analysis defined each TCR beta chain by its CDR3 amino acid sequence plus V-gene family, and excluded reads lacking a unique V-gene family. In a later analysis, several hundred highly shared, low-generation-probability nucleotide sequences were removed to address suspected cross-contamination and a sequencing artifact. In a later analysis, a clonal expansion index was calculated for each public chain from normalized within-repertoire ranks of inferred template counts. A later analysis computed generation probabilities with a VDJ recombination model fitted to out-of-frame rearrangements, and checked the results against IGoR. In a later analysis, hypergeometric tests were used to score TCR-TCR, TCR-HLA and TCR-CMV co-occurrence, with a repertoire-size bias correction applied to TCR pairs. In a later analysis, false discovery rates were estimated by permuting HLA or CMV assignments 20 times. In a later analysis, co-occurring TCRs were grouped with DBSCAN, and TCRdist sequence similarity was added when clustering was performed within HLA-allele-positive subsets. Repertoires with fewer than 30,000 or more than 120,000 public chains, plus five repertoires with anomalous nucleotide sharing, were excluded from co-occurrence clustering. TCRdb's version of the immuneACCESS table is confined to in-frame rearrangements and falls short of the full clone set. An unresolved V gene accounts for under half of the shortfall where checked; the remainder is of unknown origin. The V and J calls and clone size were taken over from that table, and D and trimming were inferred from the DNA. The table for this sample lists roughly 130,000 clones; roughly three quarters of them were counted only once. The leading ten clones occupy approximately 2% of the sample.

Inclusive of the bounding cysteine and phenylalanine, the CDR3 is 14 residues long. Only CDR3 DNA is held: 42 bases, read in frame from base 1. CDR1 SGHVS and CDR2 FNYEAQ are derived from the germline V gene. The junction carries 9 bases between V and J, which are trimmed by 4 bases and 2 bases respectively. The cohort was made up of about 610 healthy bone marrow donors. At the time of sampling, all cohort members were nominally healthy, though unrecorded immune exposures were likely present. The donor tested CMV seronegative and was one of the 352 seronegative cohort members. Each donor provided a peripheral blood sample, and peripheral blood mononuclear cells were used for TCR beta sequencing. Genomic DNA extraction from the blood cell samples was performed with the Qiagen DNeasy Blood Extraction Kit. The entry originates in a study of cytomegalovirus exposure and HLA in healthy donors (dated by TCRdb to the late 2010s). Concerning the study at large: In an earlier analysis of approximately 640 of the donors, about 260 Gb of sequence data and some 100 million unique TCR beta sequences from about 190 million T cells were reported. Using immunosequencing, the study profiled T cell repertoires from roughly 650 subjects and related those repertoires to cytomegalovirus serostatus. The number of donors typed differed by locus, with roughly 620-640 for A, B, C, DRB1 and DQB1, 522 for DQA1, 600 to 610 for DPA1, and approximately 470 for DPB1. Alongside the repertoire data, information on donor age, sex, ethnicity and CMV serostatus was compiled. The study aimed to test whether cataloging public T cell receptors could reveal signatures of past pathogen exposure. Around 320 gigabases of sequencing data and approximately 93 million unique TCR sequences were included in an early release covering over 600 HLA-typed donors. High-throughput TCR immunosequencing, statistical association of individual TCRs with disease status, and machine learning were combined to predict cytomegalovirus infection status. Among the roughly 430 genotyped donors, around 81% belonged to the genetic ancestry cluster associated with self-reported Caucasian donors. Among about 360 genotyped donors of the cohort, an average of approximately 230,000 unique TCR beta nucleotide sequences were sequenced per donor, roughly 18% of them non-productive. Four or five DR-DQ haplotypes were handled as single units for association and clustering because linkage in the cohort was strong. Along with the approximately 670-subject first cohort, a separate validation cohort of 120 different subjects was used. A later genetic analysis used genome-wide SNP genotypes for about 65% of the 666 donors, treating that subset as a discovery cohort. All discovery cohort repertoires had been generated on a single sequencing platform. A later analysis re-examined previously published TCR beta repertoires from 600 to 700 donors and added high-resolution HLA genotyping to investigate patterns of TCR occurrence. To decide whether each TCR beta V gene segment behaved as functional or pseudogenic, an earlier analysis of approximately 600 of the donors relied on high-throughput TCR beta sequencing. Rather than drawing on any new phenotypic data, the later analysis identified candidate immune exposures from TCR beta sequences and the way those sequences occurred across donors. Both class I and class II loci were covered by HLA typing, at four-digit resolution.

The research as a whole found: Most CMV-associated TCR beta chains appeared to be HLA-restricted in a later analysis, and the HLA associations seemed to be driven largely by CMV exposure. Because HLA typing was missing for some donors at each locus, association tests included only the typed subset. A later genetic analysis reported fewer N-insertions in productive TCRs among donors in an Asian-associated ancestry cluster than the 666-donor mean. The cohort was sequenced for TCR beta chains only, and without alpha or paired-chain data the features that could be detected were limited. A later genetic analysis associated a missense DCLRE1C variant with V-gene and J-gene trimming of TCR beta chains, and an independent cohort replicated the association. While some public TCRs were present in many individuals, most TCR sequences turned up only very rarely across donors. Broadly in line with IMGT annotations, most TCR beta V segments showed up in productive rearrangements about 87% or about 30% of the time in an earlier analysis of several hundred of the donors. The classifier was reported to diagnose cytomegalovirus status with high specificity and sensitivity in both the original cohort and the validation cohort. A few of the identified cytomegalovirus-associated TCR beta chains were confirmed in vitro to be specific for cytomegalovirus antigens. The study gave a list of around 170 TCR beta chains associated with cytomegalovirus. Immune exposure information for the cohort was limited to CMV serostatus. The authors suggested that the approach could potentially be generalized to other disease states and immunological phenotypes. Compared with equally common non-associated chains, HLA-associated TCR beta chains in a later analysis were more clonally expanded and had lower generation probabilities. Correlated functional status among segregating V segments might be attributable to linkage disequilibrium, but an unknown experimental factor could not be ruled out. A further reported finding was that TCR beta sequences accurately predicted the HLA-A and HLA-B alleles for most subjects in the first cohort. Because the 87-base-pair reads could not distinguish some IMGT-functional V segments, including TRBV6-2 and TRBV6-3, those segments were excluded. According to a later analysis, TCR association rates differed among HLA loci, with DRB1 alleles showing the most associated TCRs and HLA-C alleles showing the fewest. Roughly uniform sequencing depth across donors was assumed in presence/absence analyses, although this assumption may not hold. Strong co-occurrence of HLA alleles, especially DR and DQ, made assigning TCR associations to individual alleles difficult. The sequencing pipeline was judged likely to have produced a cluster of highly shared sequence variants as a technical artifact. Because counts were too low, 15 to 20 rarely observed V segments, including chromosome 9 orphons, were left out of the earlier analysis of some 640 of the donors. In a later analysis, 16,951 TCR beta sequences were associated with specific HLA alleles at a false discovery rate of 0.05. A later analysis reported that several top co-occurrence clusters appeared linked to parvovirus B19, influenza, CMV and Epstein-Barr virus.

This receptor was identified in a young man in good health and CMV-seronegative. The chain couples TRBV7-6 to TRBJ1-3; the D segment cannot be called with confidence. Sequencing input: PBMCs. In nucleotides, the sequence is TGTGCCAGCAGCTCAAGAGGGCCTGGAAACACCATATATTTT. Translation gives CASSSRGPGNTIYF.